The clone carrying this TCR beta chain was counted only a few times. Its target is not known. This specimen belongs to a study of T cells after yellow fever vaccination. V shed 5 bases, J shed 3 bases, and the junction held 6 bases outside the gene matches. This CDR3 has 17 amino acids. By 5'RACE template switching, TCR cDNA was produced, with a universal primer site and UMIs added in the process. MiXCR, run by TCRdb on the 5' RACE reads, gives a single entry per CDR3 protein. This sample has 500,000 to 700,000 distinct CDR3 sequences; over 15% occur once, and the top ten carry roughly an eighth. Study conclusions and caveats: Across the CD4 and CD8 compartments, a small share of clonotypes was present in both.

The sequence was obtained from a young man who received the YFV17D yellow fever vaccine. The source material was PBMCs, sampled 15 days after the yellow fever booster vaccination. The rearrangement links TRBV12-3 or TRBV12-4 to TRBJ2-6, with 11 nucleotides matching TRBD1. CDR3 amino acids: CASSLGQGVGGANVLTF. CDR3 sequence (DNA): TGTGCCAGCAGTCTGGGACAGGGGGTAGGTGGGGCCAACGTCCTGACTTTC.